A single sample is the source of the 12 T cell receptor beta chains below, sequenced in a study of CD8 T cells in Susac syndrome (dated by TCRdb to the late 2010s). The receptor library was made with the immunoSEQ multiplex PCR assay. RNA was extracted using the RNeasy kit, and about 0.5 to 1 microgram was reverse transcribed with random hexamers. Using fastp at Q25 and MiXCR, TCRdb reprocessed the public reads and kept productive beta chains. Rows merge per CDR3 protein into single entries with the most common DNA and genes. A total of 150,000 to 200,000 distinct CDR3 sequences appear in this sample, about 94% of them only once. The ten top clones hold approximately 0.1% of the sample. The material sequenced was CD4+ T cells from PBMCs. These TCRs come from a human donor with Susac syndrome.

This chain connects TRBV7-9 to TRBJ1-2, with D possibly being TRBD1 (5 bases). Germline V gene data show CDR1 as SEHNR and CDR2 as FQNEAQ (reference sequence). V gave up 1 base and J gave up 0 bases, with 21 bases separating them. This CDR3 spans 19 amino acids. The CDR3 region is CASSLGMRAGTEANYGYTF. For the CDR3, the DNA is TGTGCCAGCAGCTTAGGGATGAGGGCCGGGACGGAAGCTAACTATGGCTACACCTTC.

V is TRBV30 and J is TRBJ1-1, with D hard to call. Germline CDR1 GTSNPN, CDR2 SVGIG (reference sequence). The CDR3 runs 12 residues. The V and J ends lost 2 bases and 1 base respectively, with 5 bases between them. The CDR3 DNA reads TGTGCCTGGAGTTTTGGGAACACTGAAGCTTTCTTT. Amino acids: CAWSFGNTEAFF.

The gene calls are TRBV15 and TRBJ2-5, with TRBD1 matching over 7 bases. CDR3 length: 14 amino acids. Trimming took 5 bases from V and 6 from J; bases not matched to a gene: 9. The germline V gene encodes CDR1 LNHNV and CDR2 YYDKDF (reference sequence). CDR3 region: CATSGTGDSQTQYF. The CDR3 DNA reads as TGTGCCACCAGCGGCACAGGGGATTCGCAGACCCAGTACTTC.

The chain carries TRBV12-3 or TRBV12-4 and TRBJ2-5, with D uncertain. The CDR3 consists of 13 residues. Trimming stripped 5 bases from V and 5 bases from J, with 12 bases between. The CDR3 DNA sequence: TGTGCCAGCAGTCCGGGCATCGCGGAGACCCAGTACTTC. It is translated as CASSPGIAETQYF.

The gene calls are TRBV25-1 and TRBJ1-2; 7 bases fit TRBD1. The CDR3 consists of 15 residues. In germline, CDR1 is MGHDK, CDR2 SYGVNS. J lost 4 bases, V lost 1 base, and 6 bases had no gene match. This CDR3 is CASSEFTGVPYGYTF. The CDR3 region has the DNA TGTGCCAGCAGTGAATTTACAGGGGTCCCCTATGGCTACACCTTC.

The chain links TRBV6-5 to TRBJ2-5, with 13 bases fitting TRBD2. The germline CDR1 and CDR2 sequences are MNHEY and SVGAGI. The CDR3 contains 17 residues. The ends lost 2 bases at V and 5 bases at J; junction bases unmatched: 8. Here the CDR3 DNA reads TGTGCCAGCAGTTACACCCCCGGGACTAGCGGGGTTGAGACCCAGTACTTC. This translates into CASSYTPGTSGVETQYF.

The chain couples TRBV29-1 to TRBJ1-1; D is possibly TRBD1 (6 bases). Germline V gene data show CDR1 as SQVTM and CDR2 as ANQGSEA. V was pared by 0 bases and J by 10 bases, with 15 bases between. The CDR3 is 13 residues long. The CDR3 nucleotides read TGCAGCGTTGAAGATCTGGTAGGGGGGGGAGCTTTCTTT. Protein: CSVEDLVGGGAFF.

The rearrangement joins TRBV29-1 to TRBJ2-3, with 10 bases fitting TRBD2. The ends lost 4 bases at V and 5 bases at J; junction bases unmatched: 9. The CDR3 has 15 residues. Germline V gene data show CDR1 as SQVTM and CDR2 as ANQGSEA. CDR3 loop: CSVAKGLADLDTQYF. As DNA, the CDR3 is TGCAGCGTTGCGAAAGGACTAGCGGACTTAGATACGCAGTATTTT.

The chain employs TRBV30 and TRBJ2-5; D unresolved. The CDR3 spans 14 residues. The germline V gene encodes CDR1 GTSNPN and CDR2 SVGIG (reference sequence). The V end was cut by 7 bases, the J end by 4 bases, with 19 bases between. As DNA, the CDR3 is TGTGCCTACGCCCCGGAATCGTTCGGAGAGACCCAGTACTTC. Translating it yields CAYAPESFGETQYF.

V gene TRBV19 combines with J gene TRBJ1-1; D may be TRBD1 (5 bases). Germline V gene data show CDR1 as LNHDA and CDR2 as SQIVND (reference sequence). The ends were cut back, 7 bases at V and 4 bases at J, with 10 bases in the middle. The length of the CDR3 is 12 residues. CDR3 region: CASTRVGTEAFF. The CDR3 region has the DNA TGTGCCAGTACCAGGGTCGGCACTGAAGCTTTCTTT.

V gene TRBV12-3 or TRBV12-4 combines with J gene TRBJ1-6; D is undetermined. The CDR3 loop spans 13 amino acids. V gave up 2 bases and J gave up 9 bases, with 8 bases separating them. Written as DNA, the CDR3 is TGTGCCAGCAGTTTAAGGGATAGTTCACCCCTCCACTTT. It specifies CASSLRDSSPLHF.

CDR3: CASSTGINTEAFF. DNA of the CDR3: TGCGCCAGCAGTACAGGTATCAACACTGAAGCTTTCTTT. The chain uses TRBV5-1 and TRBJ1-1; D perhaps matches TRBD1 (5 bases). Deletions cut 5 bases from V and 2 bases from J, with 10 bases between. Germline V CDR1 and CDR2: SGHRS, YFSETQ. The CDR3 has 13 residues. Combining the CDR3 with reference TRBV5-1 and TRBJ1-1 gives the whole variable domain KAGVTQTPRYLIKTRGQQVTLSCSPISGHRSVSWYQQTPGQGLQFLFEYFSETQRNKGNFPGRFSGRQFSNSRSEMNVSTLELGDSALYLCASSTGINTEAFFGQGTRLTVV.